These 16 T cell receptor beta chains were all obtained from the same sample, sequenced in a study of shared clonotypes between healthy human individuals. Produced via immunoSEQ multiplex PCR; TCRdb's table is partial and in-frame only. The sample lists 2 million to 3 million clones; approximately 93% were seen once. The sequenced sample consisted of naive CD4+ T cells from PBMCs. Subset indicated: CD45RA+ positively selected. Receptors originate from a man aged 18 to 29 in good health. Some clones in this sample may be carry-over from other donors' samples.

The chain uses TRBV5-1 and TRBJ2-1; 12 bases are shared with TRBD2. V trimming: 0 bases; J trimming: 7 bases; junction bases outside the gene matches: 8. In germline, CDR1 is SGHRS, CDR2 YFSETQ. This CDR3 is built from 17 residues. CDR3 loop: CASSLGLAGVFGNEQFF. The DNA of the CDR3 is TGCGCCAGCAGCTTGGGACTAGCGGGGGTTTTTGGGAATGAGCAGTTCTTC.

V is TRBV19 and J is TRBJ2-3; 9 nucleotides match TRBD1. Trimming at V came to 9 bases and at J to 6 bases, leaving 10 bases not matched to a gene. Germline lookup yields CDR1 LNHDA and CDR2 SQIVND (reference sequence). The CDR3 totals 14 residues. CDR3 in DNA: TGTGCCAGCACCCTTGGACAGGGGACCGATACGCAGTATTTT. Encoded protein: CASTLGQGTDTQYF.

The CDR3 sequence: CASSLELSTGELFF. The CDR3 nucleotides read TGCGCCAGCAGCTTGGAACTATCCACCGGGGAGCTGTTTTTT. The chain combines TRBV5-1 with TRBJ2-2; D not certain. The germline gives CDR1 SGHRS, CDR2 YFSETQ. This CDR3 is built from 14 residues. V was shortened by 0 bases and J by 4 bases, with 7 bases between the two germline ends.

This chain uses TRBV28 with TRBJ2-5; D remains ambiguous. Trimming took off 6 bases at V and 2 bases at J, with 10 bases between the two ends. This CDR3 comprises 13 residues. Germline V CDR1 and CDR2: MDHEN, SYDVKM. The CDR3: CASSPRVQETQYF. The CDR3 DNA sequence: TGTGCCAGCAGCCCAAGGGTGCAAGAGACCCAGTACTTC. The full variable domain, completed using reference TRBV28 and TRBJ2-5, is DVKVTQSSRYLVKRTGEKVFLECVQDMDHENMFWYRQDPGLGLRLIYFSYDVKMKEKGDIPEGYSVSREKKERFSLILESASTNQTSMYLCASSPRVQETQYFGPGTRLLVL.

J is TRBJ2-1 and V is TRBV7-3, with a possible D match to TRBD2 (5 bases). Per the germline V gene, CDR1 is SGHTA and CDR2 is FQGTGA. Trimming took 5 bases from V and 10 from J, leaving 15 bases between them. The CDR3 length is 13 residues. The CDR3 nucleotides are TGTGCCAGCAGCCAAGGACTTTATCGGGAGCAGTTCTTC. Translation gives CASSQGLYREQFF.

The chain links TRBV28 to TRBJ2-6, with 10 bases aligning to TRBD2. This CDR3 has 18 amino acids. With 7 bases clipped from V and 1 base from J, the junction kept 10 bases outside the gene matches. Germline CDR1 is MDHEN and CDR2 is SYDVKM. Here the CDR3 DNA reads TGTGCCAGCAACAAATTTAGCGGGAGGACGTCTGGGGCCAACGTCCTGACTTTC. It specifies CASNKFSGRTSGANVLTF.

V and J are TRBV28 and TRBJ1-5, with D perhaps matching TRBD1 (5 bases). V lost 7 bases and J lost 2, with 15 bases in between. Germline V CDR1 and CDR2: MDHEN, SYDVKM. There are 15 residues in the CDR3. CDR3 sequence (DNA): TGTGCCAGCAATAGTCCCGGGGCTGGCAATCAGCCCCAGCATTTT. It translates to CASNSPGAGNQPQHF.

About this clone itself: The same CDR3 can be traced to other DNA sequences in this sample. V gene TRBV5-1 combines with J gene TRBJ2-5, with 9 bases aligning to TRBD2. Germline lookup yields CDR1 SGHRS and CDR2 YFSETQ. The CDR3 spans 16 residues. The V gene end was trimmed by 0 bases and the J gene end by 4 bases; junction bases not matched to a gene: 7. CDR3 protein: CASSLVGREGRETQYF. CDR3 DNA: TGCGCCAGCAGCTTGGTCGGGCGGGAGGGCCGAGAGACCCAGTACTTC.

The chain uses TRBV21-1 and TRBJ2-7; the D call in the table, TRBD2, was not verified against the DNA. TRBV21-1 constitutes a pseudogene. The CDR3 loop spans 13 amino acids. CDR3 protein: CASRRTFISEQYF. CDR3 in DNA: TGTGCCAGCAGGCGCACGTTTATCTCCGAGCAGTACTTC.

Of note for this clone: Other nucleotide sequences from this sample produce the same CDR3. CDR3 residues: CASSIRGDTEAFF. The CDR3 coding sequence is TGTGCCAGTAGTATTAGGGGCGACACTGAAGCTTTCTTT. This chain connects TRBV19 to TRBJ1-1; possible D gene TRBD1, 5 bases. Germline V gives CDR1 LNHDA, CDR2 SQIVND (reference sequence). Trimming stripped 3 bases from V and 3 bases from J, with 8 bases between. This CDR3 comprises 13 residues.

In regard to this clone: At the DNA level, this CDR3 is encoded by other sequences in the same sample as well. The chain joins TRBV9 to TRBJ2-7; 9 bases are a match to TRBD1. The CDR3 contains 15 residues. V lost 2 bases to trimming and J lost 2 bases; unmatched junction nucleotides: 5. Germline CDR1 and CDR2: SGDLS and YYNGEE. The CDR3 is CASSVGTGRTYEQYF. CDR3 coding DNA: TGTGCCAGCAGCGTCGGGACAGGGCGTACCTACGAGCAGTACTTC.

This clone was picked up one time. The same CDR3 can be traced to other DNA sequences in this sample. The chain has TRBV5-1 and TRBJ1-1; D is ambiguous. The V and J ends lost 0 bases and 0 bases respectively, with 6 bases between them. Germline CDR1 is SGHRS and CDR2 is YFSETQ. This CDR3 is built from 14 residues. The CDR3 bases are TGCGCCAGCAGCTTGGGGGATATGAACACTGAAGCTTTCTTT. Its translation: CASSLGDMNTEAFF. The complete variable domain, with remaining parts taken from reference TRBV5-1 and TRBJ1-1, reads KAGVTQTPRYLIKTRGQQVTLSCSPISGHRSVSWYQQTPGQGLQFLFEYFSETQRNKGNFPGRFSGRQFSNSRSEMNVSTLELGDSALYLCASSLGDMNTEAFFGQGTRLTVV.

The CDR3 bases are TGCGCCAGCAGCCAAGACTTCGGCCGGCATGAAAAACTGTTTTTT. It encodes CASSQDFGRHEKLFF. V and J are TRBV4-3 and TRBJ1-4; D is unclear. The CDR3 has 15 amino acids. Germline V gene sequence: CDR1 LGHNA, CDR2 YSLEER. The V end was cut by 0 bases, the J end by 6 bases, with 11 bases between.

CDR3 region: CASKGYYGYTF. As DNA, the CDR3 is TGTGCCAGTAAGGGGTACTATGGCTACACCTTC. This sequence joins TRBV19 and TRBJ1-2; tentative D call: TRBD1 (5 bases). Germline lookup yields CDR1 LNHDA and CDR2 SQIVND (reference sequence). The CDR3 length is 11 residues. The germline V and J ends were trimmed by 7 bases and 3 bases, with 6 bases remaining between them.

The chain employs TRBV7-9 and TRBJ1-1; D ambiguous. Trimming took off 2 bases at V and 1 base at J, with 8 bases between the two ends. Per germline, CDR1 SEHNR and CDR2 FQNEAQ (reference sequence). This CDR3 comprises 14 residues. The CDR3 DNA reads as TGTGCCAGCAGCTTACGACGGGAGAACACTGAAGCTTTCTTT. It yields the protein CASSLRRENTEAFF.

The chain employs TRBV19 and TRBJ1-2; no clear D. CDR3 length: 14 residues. Trimming pared 7 bases from V and 10 bases from J, leaving 22 bases between. The germline gives CDR1 LNHDA, CDR2 SQIVND (reference sequence). CDR3 bases: TGTGCCAGTATCGCGGGCGGCAAAACCGTGGACTACACCTTC. This sequence encodes CASIAGGKTVDYTF.